One sample yielded the 15 T cell receptor beta chains listed below, sequenced in a study of patients and donors after allogeneic stem cell transplantation. TCRdb used MiXCR to reprocess the RT-PCR reads, holding one entry per CDR3 protein. The data contain roughly 230,000 distinct CDR3 sequences, around 14% of them singletons. The sequenced sample was blood, either unsorted or a sorted T cell fraction (not recorded which). All receptors come from a human donor who was either an allogeneic HSCT recipient or a stem cell or donor lymphocyte infusion donor (not recorded which). It is not recorded whose cells these are; they may come from a transplant donor.

There are a few counts of this clonotype. This chain uses TRBV29-1 with TRBJ1-4; 9 nucleotides align to TRBD1. The germline CDR1 and CDR2 sequences are SQVTM and ANQGSEA. The ends lost 1 base at V and 8 bases at J; junction bases unmatched: 5. The CDR3 has 14 amino acids. CDR3 residues: CSVEGDRGSEKLFF. CDR3 in DNA: TGCAGCGTTGAAGGAGACAGGGGGAGCGAAAAACTGTTTTTT.

The V gene is TRBV3-1, the J gene TRBJ1-2; D may be TRBD1 (6 bases). The CDR3 totals 14 residues. V gave up 3 bases and J gave up 3 bases, with 11 bases separating them. CDR1 and CDR2 (germline): LGHDT, YNNKEL (reference sequence). This chain's CDR3 is CASSHGQKYYGYTF. CDR3 DNA sequence: TGTGCCAGCAGCCACGGACAGAAGTACTATGGCTACACCTTC.

This sequence joins TRBV30 and TRBJ1-1, with 8 nucleotides matching TRBD1. Germline-derived CDR1 and CDR2 are GTSNPN and SVGIG (reference sequence). J was trimmed by 3 bases and V by 3 bases; bases with no gene match: 6. The CDR3 is made up of 14 amino acids. The CDR3 protein is CAWSKDRAYTEAFF. CDR3 bases: TGTGCCTGGAGCAAGGACAGGGCCTACACTGAAGCTTTCTTT.

This sequence joins TRBV10-3 and TRBJ2-7, with D perhaps TRBD2 (6 bases). This CDR3 is 16 amino acids long. V was clipped by 0 bases and J by 2 bases, with 14 bases between them. Germline assignment: CDR1 ENHRY and CDR2 SYGVKD. CDR3: CAISESRGVGTYEQYF. The CDR3 nucleotides are TGTGCCATCAGTGAGTCCCGCGGGGTTGGGACCTACGAGCAGTACTTC.

This clonotype was recorded a few times. The chain combines TRBV15 with TRBJ1-4; 7 nucleotides match TRBD1. Germline lookup yields CDR1 LNHNV and CDR2 YYDKDF (reference sequence). This CDR3 has 17 amino acids. V was clipped by 5 bases and J by 7 bases; unmatched bases: 16. The CDR3 loop is CATSSRLERGQSEKLFF. The CDR3 DNA reads TGTGCCACCAGCTCCCGGTTAGAGAGGGGGCAAAGTGAAAAACTGTTTTTT. Drawing the rest from reference TRBV15 and TRBJ1-4, the complete variable domain is DAMVIQNPRYQVTQFGKPVTLSCSQTLNHNVMYWYQQKSSQAPKLLFHYYDKDFNNEADTPDNFQSRRPNTSFCFLDIRSPGLGDTAMYLCATSSRLERGQSEKLFFGSGTQLSVL.

In this sample, this clonotype turned up a few times. The gene calls are TRBV2 and TRBJ1-1; 7 positions agree with TRBD1. V was clipped by 8 bases and J by 6 bases; unmatched bases: 6. This CDR3 has 12 residues. Germline CDR1 SNHLY, CDR2 FYNNEI. The CDR3 spells CASQGDIPEAFF. Here the CDR3 DNA reads TGTGCCAGCCAGGGGGACATCCCTGAAGCTTTCTTT. The full variable domain, rest sourced from reference TRBV2 and TRBJ1-1, is EPEVTQTPSHQVTQMGQEVILRCVPISNHLYFYWYRQILGQKVEFLVSFYNNEISEKSEIFDDQFSVERPDGSNFTLKIRSTKLEDSAMYFCASQGDIPEAFFGQGTRLTVV.

The chain is built from TRBV14 and TRBJ2-7, with D uncertain. The CDR3 has 15 residues. The V gene lost 2 bases and the J gene lost 5 bases, with 16 bases spanning the gap. CDR1 and CDR2 from the germline V gene are SGHDN and FVKESK. The CDR3 loop is CASSQFQNRADEQYF. CDR3 nucleotide sequence: TGTGCCAGCAGCCAATTTCAGAACCGGGCGGACGAGCAGTACTTC. The whole variable domain, filled in from reference TRBV14 and TRBJ2-7, reads EAGVTQFPSHSVIEKGQTVTLRCDPISGHDNLYWYRRVMGKEIKFLLHFVKESKQDESGMPNNRFLAERTGGTYSTLKVQPAELEDSGVYFCASSQFQNRADEQYFGPGTRLTVT.

This clonotype appeared a few times. The rearrangement uses TRBV12-3 or TRBV12-4 and TRBJ2-7; D is undetermined. The end of the DNA aligns better with TRBJ2-1, so the J call may be wrong. The CDR3 length is 13 residues. The CDR3 here is CASKLDGPYEQFF. Written as DNA, the CDR3 is TGTGCCAGCAAATTGGACGGACCCTACGAGCAGTTCTTC.

V and J are TRBV20-1 and TRBJ1-2; possibly TRBD1 for D (6 bases). Trimming left V 5 bases short and J 3 bases short, with 7 bases between. CDR3 length: 11 amino acids. Germline values: CDR1 DFQATT, CDR2 SNEGSKA (reference sequence). CDR3 nucleotide sequence: TGCAGTGCTTCAGGGGACTATGGCTACACCTTC. Residues: CSASGDYGYTF.

Only a few counts were recorded for this clonotype. The chain employs TRBV2 and TRBJ2-5; D not resolved. Per the germline V gene, CDR1 is SNHLY and CDR2 is FYNNEI. The CDR3 consists of 14 residues. V lost 3 bases, J lost 2 bases, and 10 bases lay in between. The CDR3 is CASSDGRAQETQYF. In nucleotides, the CDR3 is TGTGCCAGCAGTGATGGACGGGCACAAGAGACCCAGTACTTC.

This clonotype was counted ten times or more. The chain employs TRBV5-1 and TRBJ2-4, with 9 bases fitting TRBD2. CDR1 and CDR2 from the germline V gene are SGHRS and YFSETQ. J lost 4 bases, V lost 4 bases, and 6 bases had no gene match. The length of the CDR3 is 15 residues. This CDR3 is CASSPQTSGKNIQYF. The CDR3 bases are TGCGCCAGCAGCCCCCAGACTAGCGGAAAAAACATTCAGTACTTC. The entire variable domain, with the rest obtained from reference TRBV5-1 and TRBJ2-4, is as follows: KAGVTQTPRYLIKTRGQQVTLSCSPISGHRSVSWYQQTPGQGLQFLFEYFSETQRNKGNFPGRFSGRQFSNSRSEMNVSTLELGDSALYLCASSPQTSGKNIQYFGAGTRLSVL.

This clonotype was counted many times. The CDR3 nucleotides read TGCAGTGCCCTTCCGGTGGCTTACAAAAACATTCAGTACTTC. This sequence encodes CSALPVAYKNIQYF. The chain recombines TRBV20-1 with TRBJ2-4; D is ambiguous. Germline V gene lookup returns CDR1 DFQATT and CDR2 SNEGSKA (reference sequence). Trimming cost V 6 bases and J 3 bases, with 15 bases left between them. The CDR3 has 14 amino acids.

This clonotype was seen at least ten times. The gene calls are TRBV11-2 and TRBJ1-3; no clear D. The V gene lost 1 base and the J gene lost 4 bases, with 11 bases spanning the gap. The CDR3 runs to 15 residues. Germline V gives CDR1 SGHAT, CDR2 FQNNGV. CDR3 coding DNA: TGTGCCAGCAGCTTAGGTGGCTCACTAGGAAACACCATATATTTT. Its translation is CASSLGGSLGNTIYF. Full variable domain (outside the CDR3, taken from reference TRBV11-2 and TRBJ1-3): EAGVAQSPRYKIIEKRQSVAFWCNPISGHATLYWYQQILGQGPKLLIQFQNNGVVDDSQLPKDRFSAERLKGVDSTLKIQPAKLEDSAVYLCASSLGGSLGNTIYFGEGSWLTVV.

Worth noting for this clonotype: Being one base from a much bigger clone, this may be a read error. V usage is TRBV12-3 or TRBV12-4 and J usage is TRBJ2-6, with 7 bases identical to TRBD1. CDR3 length: 19 residues. Trimming removed 7 bases from V and 0 bases from J; junction bases left unmatched: 15. CDR3 in amino acids: CASKKLRDSAPSGANVLTF. DNA for the CDR3: TGTGCCAGCAAGAAACTCCGGGACAGTGCCCCCTCTGGGGCCAACGTCCTGACTTTC.

The chain joins TRBV7-8 to TRBJ1-5; D unclear. The CDR3 runs 13 residues. Germline V CDR1 and CDR2: SGHVS, FQNEAQ. V was pared by 4 bases and J by 7 bases, with 11 bases between. CDR3 nucleotides: TGTGCCAGCAGCTCCGAGAGAAAGCAGCCCCAGCATTTT. Amino acid sequence: CASSSERKQPQHF. The complete variable domain, with remaining parts taken from reference TRBV7-8 and TRBJ1-5, reads GAGVSQSPRYKVAKRGQDVALRCDPISGHVSLFWYQQALGQGPEFLTYFQNEAQLDKSGLPSDRFFAERPEGSVSTLKIQRTQQEDSAVYLCASSSERKQPQHFGDGTRLSIL.